The 10 T cell receptor beta chains reported below all come from one sample, sequenced in a study of patients and donors after allogeneic stem cell transplantation. One entry per CDR3 protein, called by TCRdb with MiXCR from the RT-PCR reads. The repertoire has some 90,000 distinct CDR3 sequences, about 48% of them found once; the top ten carry 61%. Sequencing was performed on blood, either unsorted or a sorted T cell fraction (not recorded which). These receptor sequences come from a human donor who was either an allogeneic HSCT recipient or a stem cell or donor lymphocyte infusion donor (not recorded which). It is not recorded whose cells these are; they may come from a transplant donor.

There are a few counts of this clonotype. The rearrangement uses TRBV2 and TRBJ1-1, with 8 bases fitting TRBD1. CDR3 length equals 14 residues. Germline V CDR1 and CDR2: SNHLY, FYNNEI. The trim removed 7 bases at V and 1 base at J, leaving 5 bases unmatched. CDR3 loop: CASTRTGWNTEAFF. CDR3 in DNA: TGTGCCAGCACCCGGACAGGGTGGAACACTGAAGCTTTCTTT.

The V call is TRBV6-2 or TRBV6-3, the J call TRBJ1-1, with TRBD1 matching over 7 bases. The V segment lost 6 bases and the J segment 3 bases; nucleotides outside the gene matches: 1. The CDR3 runs to 12 residues. Germline-derived CDR1 and CDR2 are MNHEY and SVGEGT. CDR3 in amino acids: CASRDRDTEAFF. The CDR3 DNA follows: TGTGCCAGCAGAGACAGGGACACTGAAGCTTTCTTT.

The rearrangement links TRBV28 to TRBJ1-2; TRBD1 might be the D (5 bases). The V end was cut by 5 bases, the J end by 1 base, with 8 bases between. CDR3 length: 13 residues. Germline V gene lookup returns CDR1 MDHEN and CDR2 SYDVKM. The CDR3 spells CASSPTVNYGYTF. CDR3 nucleotides: TGTGCCAGCAGTCCGACAGTTAACTATGGCTACACCTTC.

The chain recombines TRBV29-1 with TRBJ1-2; 11 nucleotides agree with TRBD1. J lost 0 bases, V lost 6 bases, and 6 bases had no gene match. This CDR3 spans 15 amino acids. CDR1 is SQVTM, CDR2 ANQGSEA, per germline. The chain's CDR3 is CSVEDRGLSNYGYTF. Here the CDR3 DNA reads TGCAGCGTCGAGGACAGGGGGCTTTCTAACTATGGCTACACCTTC.

This clonotype was counted only a few times. This may stem from a read error, because a much larger clone lies one nucleotide away. The V gene is TRBV6-5, the J gene TRBJ1-1; no definite D call. The V and J ends lost 4 bases and 1 base respectively, with 1 base between them. This CDR3 is built from 11 residues. The V gene's germline CDR1 is MNHEY and CDR2 SVGAGI. CDR3 loop: CASSWNTEAFF. CDR3 DNA: TGTGCCAGCAGTTGGAACACTGAAGCTTTCTTT.

For the CDR3, the DNA is TGCAGTGCGCTGGGACTAGCGGGGTCATACGAGCAGTACTTC. This codes for CSALGLAGSYEQYF. This chain links TRBV20-1 with TRBJ2-7; TRBD2 matches at 13 bases. The V gene end was trimmed by 6 bases and the J gene end by 4 bases; junction bases not matched to a gene: 6. Germline loops: CDR1 DFQATT, CDR2 SNEGSKA (reference sequence). The CDR3 has 14 amino acids.

The chain is built from TRBV6-5 and TRBJ1-1, with D tentatively TRBD1 (5 bases). The CDR3 spans 13 residues. V was trimmed by 6 bases and J by 7 bases, leaving 15 bases between them. Per germline, CDR1 MNHEY and CDR2 SVGAGI. The chain's CDR3 is CASRSYRTYEAFF. In nucleotides, the CDR3 is TGTGCCAGCAGGTCGTACAGGACCTATGAAGCTTTCTTT.

This clonotype turned up a few times. The chain has TRBV7-9 and TRBJ1-2, with 9 bases fitting TRBD1. J gave up 3 bases and V 3 bases, and 2 bases lay outside the gene matches. There are 14 residues in the CDR3. Looked up from germline, CDR1 is SEHNR and CDR2 is FQNEAQ (reference sequence). The CDR3 nucleotides read TGTGCCAGCAGCTTTAGGACAGGGGACTATGGCTACACCTTC. Protein product: CASSFRTGDYGYTF.

The chain recombines TRBV6-5 with TRBJ1-1; D might be TRBD1 (6 bases). The V gene lost 5 bases and the J gene lost 7 bases, with 17 bases spanning the gap. Per germline, CDR1 MNHEY and CDR2 SVGAGI. CDR3 size: 14 residues. DNA of the CDR3: TGTGCCAGCAGTACCCCGACAGGATACGGTGAAGCTTTCTTT. Translation gives CASSTPTGYGEAFF.

The chain uses TRBV29-1 and TRBJ1-1; D might be TRBD1 (5 bases). CDR1 is SQVTM, CDR2 ANQGSEA, per germline. Deletions cut 7 bases from V and 0 bases from J, with 18 bases between. The length of the CDR3 is 15 residues. CDR3 region: CSAAGTREMNTEAFF. As DNA, the CDR3 is TGCAGCGCCGCCGGGACTCGAGAGATGAACACTGAAGCTTTCTTT. The full variable domain, with the rest looked up from reference TRBV29-1 and TRBJ1-1, is SAVISQKPSRDICQRGTSLTIQCQVDSQVTMMFWYRQQPGQSLTLIATANQGSEATYESGFVIDKFPISRPNLTFSTLTVSNMSPEDSSIYLCSAAGTREMNTEAFFGQGTRLTVV.